Below are 31 T cell receptor beta chains sequenced from a single sample in a study of T cell repertoires in cytomegalovirus infection. Each CDR3 protein is one row after TCRdb ran MiXCR on the reads. The profile shows fewer than 200,000 distinct CDR3 sequences, under 15% of them singletons. Input material: PBMCs. These receptor sequences come from a human donor in good health (CMV status not recorded). Some clones in this sample may be carry-over from other donors' samples.

This rearrangement joins TRBV13 to TRBJ1-5; D is undetermined. The V end lost 2 bases, the J end lost 2 bases, and 13 bases lay between the germline ends. The CDR3 covers 16 residues. Germline V gene sequence: CDR1 PRHDT, CDR2 FYEKMQ (reference sequence). The CDR3 bases are TGTGCCAGCAGCTTATCATCAGACGGTCGCAATCAGCCCCAGCATTTT. Amino acids: CASSLSSDGRNQPQHF.

This clonotype has a handful of counts. In DNA form, the CDR3 reads TGCAGTGCTAGAGACCTCATGACTGCAACTAATGAAAAACTGTTTTTT. As protein: CSARDLMTATNEKLFF. The chain recombines TRBV20-1 with TRBJ1-4; unclear D gene. From germline, CDR1 is DFQATT and CDR2 SNEGSKA (reference sequence). With 0 bases removed from V and 0 bases from J, the gap between germline ends came to 11 bases. There are 16 residues in the CDR3.

This chain links TRBV28 with TRBJ2-3, with 8 bases aligning to TRBD2. In germline, CDR1 is MDHEN, CDR2 SYDVKM. Trimming cost V 7 bases and J 0 bases; bases outside gene matches: 9. The length of the CDR3 is 16 residues. The CDR3 region has the DNA TGTGCCAGCACCTACGGGAGGGCTCGGAGCACAGATACGCAGTATTTT. Amino acids: CASTYGRARSTDTQYF.

At least ten counts were recorded for this clonotype. The chain recombines TRBV6-1 with TRBJ1-5; D gene unclear. V was pared by 7 bases and J by 3 bases, with 19 bases between. CDR3 length equals 16 residues. CDR1 and CDR2 from the germline V gene are MNHNS and SASEGT. The CDR3 sequence: CASIGVRQEFNQPQHF. The CDR3 DNA is TGTGCCAGCATTGGGGTGCGGCAGGAGTTCAATCAGCCCCAGCATTTT.

This clonotype was counted ten times or more. This chain connects TRBV7-2 to TRBJ1-5; D is ambiguous. The CDR3 totals 14 residues. Germline V gene lookup returns CDR1 SGHTA and CDR2 FQGNSA. V was clipped by 5 bases and J by 7 bases, with 15 bases between them. The CDR3 DNA reads TGTGCCAGCAGCCCTAGTCGGTCGGACCAGCCCCAGCATTTT. Amino acids: CASSPSRSDQPQHF.

At least ten counts were recorded for this clonotype. The V and J genes are TRBV7-9 and TRBJ2-1; D is ambiguous. Germline V gene data show CDR1 as SEHNR and CDR2 as FQNEAQ (reference sequence). V was clipped by 1 base and J by 8 bases, with 21 bases between them. The CDR3 totals 17 residues. The CDR3 DNA follows: TGTGCCAGCAGCTTAGTTGAAGGGCCCAGAGGTAGCCATGAGCAGTTCTTC. This sequence encodes CASSLVEGPRGSHEQFF.

The chain couples TRBV5-6 to TRBJ2-6; D possibly corresponds to TRBD1 (5 bases). Trimming cost V 2 bases and J 0 bases, with 15 bases left between them. The length of the CDR3 is 18 residues. From germline, CDR1 is SGHDT and CDR2 YYEEEE. Here the CDR3 DNA reads TGTGCCAGCAGCTTAGGGGAACTCAGACTCTCTGGGGCCAACGTCCTGACTTTC. Its protein product is CASSLGELRLSGANVLTF.

This clonotype was detected a few times. The junction departs from the called germline gene at one end, perhaps through a read error. The V and J genes are TRBV5-1 and TRBJ2-7; TRBD1 aligns across 7 bases. The CDR3 has 14 residues. Germline values: CDR1 SGHRS, CDR2 YFSETQ. The CDR3 DNA reads TGCGCCAGCAGTTTGGGACAGACTACCTACGAGCAGTACTTC. Its protein is CASSLGQTTYEQYF.

Ten or more counts support this clonotype. The V and J genes are TRBV12-3 or TRBV12-4 and TRBJ1-2; D might be TRBD1 (5 bases). V was clipped by 6 bases and J by 5 bases, with 13 bases between them. The CDR3 has 13 amino acids. The CDR3 bases are TGTGCCAGCAGAAAGTTGACAGCTTATGGCTACACCTTC. This gives the protein CASRKLTAYGYTF.

A word on this clonotype: The junction does not match germline at one end; this may be a read error. The rearrangement links TRBV11-2 to TRBJ2-3, with a possible D match to TRBD2 (6 bases). The CDR3 runs 14 residues. The V gene's germline CDR1 is SGHAT and CDR2 FQNNGV. CDR3 in DNA: TGTACCAGCAGCTGGGGAGGAAGCACAGATACGCAGTATTTT. Translating it yields CTSSWGGSTDTQYF. Variable domain in full (rest from reference TRBV11-2 and TRBJ2-3): EAGVAQSPRYKIIEKRQSVAFWCNPISGHATLYWYQQILGQGPKLLIQFQNNGVVDDSQLPKDRFSAERLKGVDSTLKIQPAKLEDSAVYLCTSSWGGSTDTQYFGPGTRLTVL.

At least ten counts were recorded for this clonotype. The chain has TRBV7-2 and TRBJ2-5, with a possible D match to TRBD1 (5 bases). The CDR3 length is 16 residues. V dropped 1 base and J dropped 4 bases, with 16 bases sitting between them. Germline V CDR1 and CDR2: SGHTA, FQGNSA. CDR3 in amino acids: CASSLGSTVTGETQYF. In DNA, the CDR3 is TGTGCCAGCAGCTTAGGGTCGACAGTCACGGGAGAGACCCAGTACTTC.

The V and J genes are TRBV29-1 and TRBJ1-1; D call uncertain. Germline assignment: CDR1 SQVTM and CDR2 ANQGSEA. V was pared by 1 base and J by 4 bases, with 4 bases between. CDR3 length: 11 residues. The CDR3 loop reads CSVEGATEAFF. The CDR3 DNA follows: TGCAGCGTTGAAGGGGCCACTGAAGCTTTCTTT.

This clonotype was picked up many times. CDR3 DNA: TGTGCCAGCAGCCCGAACCGGGTCTCCTACGAGCAGTACTTC. Its translation: CASSPNRVSYEQYF. V gene TRBV7-2 combines with J gene TRBJ2-7; D uncertain. The CDR3 has 14 amino acids. The V end was cut by 5 bases, the J end by 0 bases, with 11 bases between. CDR1 and CDR2 from the germline V gene are SGHTA and FQGNSA.

The table lists this clonotype with many counts. The CDR3 region has the DNA TGCAGCGTGGGGAGTTCTGGGGCCAACGTCCTGACTTTC. This translates into CSVGSSGANVLTF. The rearrangement uses TRBV29-1 and TRBJ2-6; D perhaps matches TRBD2 (5 bases). V lost 6 bases and J lost 1, with 7 bases in between. CDR1 SQVTM and CDR2 ANQGSEA come from the germline V gene. This CDR3 spans 13 amino acids.

V is TRBV7-2 and J is TRBJ2-2; 8 bases are a match to TRBD2. CDR3 length equals 16 residues. Looked up from germline, CDR1 is SGHTA and CDR2 is FQGNSA. The junction had 7 bases not matched to a gene; V was cut back by 2 bases and J by 5 bases. CDR3 sequence reads: CASSLHGSGTTGELFF. In DNA form, the CDR3 reads TGTGCCAGCAGCTTACATGGTAGCGGGACGACCGGGGAGCTGTTTTTT. Drawing the rest from reference TRBV7-2 and TRBJ2-2, the complete variable domain is GAGVSQSPSNKVTEKGKDVELRCDPISGHTALYWYRQSLGQGLEFLIYFQGNSAPDKSGLPSDRFSAERTGGSVSTLTIQRTQQEDSAVYLCASSLHGSGTTGELFFGEGSRLTVL.

This chain connects TRBV5-1 to TRBJ2-5; 14 bases line up with TRBD2. The CDR3 consists of 19 residues. V lost 4 bases to trimming and J lost 2 bases; unmatched junction nucleotides: 13. Germline CDR1 is SGHRS and CDR2 is YFSETQ. The CDR3 bases are TGCGCCAGCAGCCAATCCGGACTAGCGGGGGGTCATCGACAAGAGACCCAGTACTTC. Its protein is CASSQSGLAGGHRQETQYF.

This clonotype was counted between two and nine times. The chain employs TRBV5-1 and TRBJ2-1, with 11 bases matching TRBD2. The V segment lost 7 bases and the J segment 8 bases; nucleotides outside the gene matches: 8. The CDR3 runs 14 residues. Germline V gives CDR1 SGHRS, CDR2 YFSETQ. The CDR3 here is CASQLAGVIDEQFF. DNA of the CDR3: TGCGCCAGCCAACTAGCGGGAGTGATAGATGAGCAGTTCTTC. The variable domain in full, with the rest retrieved from reference TRBV5-1 and TRBJ2-1, is KAGVTQTPRYLIKTRGQQVTLSCSPISGHRSVSWYQQTPGQGLQFLFEYFSETQRNKGNFPGRFSGRQFSNSRSEMNVSTLELGDSALYLCASQLAGVIDEQFFGPGTRLTVL.

J is TRBJ2-1 and V is TRBV10-3; 14 bases are a match to TRBD2. With 4 bases clipped from V and 6 bases from J, the junction kept 5 bases outside the gene matches. CDR3 length: 16 amino acids. The germline V gene has CDR1 ENHRY and CDR2 SYGVKD. CDR3 residues: CAISATSGGAGNEQFF. The CDR3 coding sequence is TGTGCCATCAGTGCGACTAGCGGGGGGGCCGGCAATGAGCAGTTCTTC.

This clonotype appeared a few times. The chain is built from TRBV12-3 or TRBV12-4 and TRBJ1-2; possibly TRBD1 for D (5 bases). This CDR3 is built from 14 residues. V lost 2 bases and J 4 bases, leaving 11 bases between the germline ends. The DNA for the CDR3 is TGTGCCAGCAGTTTAAGGGGACCCGGCTATGGCTACACCTTC. This gives the protein CASSLRGPGYGYTF.

This clonotype showed up many times. V is TRBV27 and J is TRBJ2-2; 7 positions agree with TRBD1. V gave up 1 base and J gave up 1 base; unmatched junction bases: 3. The CDR3 totals 16 residues. The V gene's germline CDR1 is MNHEY and CDR2 SMNVEV (reference sequence). The CDR3 region has the DNA TGTGCCAGCAGTTTATTCCGGGACAGGAACACCGGGGAGCTGTTTTTT. Amino acids: CASSLFRDRNTGELFF.

In its sample, this clonotype was seen many times. In nucleotides, the CDR3 is TGTGCCAGCAGTTTCACAGGGTACTCTAACTATGGCTACACCTTC. Its translation: CASSFTGYSNYGYTF. The V gene is TRBV6-6, the J gene TRBJ1-2; D perhaps matches TRBD1 (6 bases). The CDR3 runs 15 residues. Germline CDR1 MNHNY, CDR2 SVGAGI (reference sequence). Deletions cut 4 bases from V and 0 bases from J, with 12 bases between.

The chain uses TRBV29-1 and TRBJ1-1; 7 bases are shared with TRBD1. This CDR3 contains 15 residues. Per the germline V gene, CDR1 is SQVTM and CDR2 is ANQGSEA. Losses at the gene ends were 8 bases for V and 0 bases for J; bases not matched to a gene: 12. CDR3 protein: CSHQGGARLNTEAFF. Written as DNA, the CDR3 is TGCAGCCATCAGGGGGGGGCGCGGTTGAACACTGAAGCTTTCTTT. Using reference TRBV29-1 and TRBJ1-1 for the parts outside the CDR3, the full variable domain is SAVISQKPSRDICQRGTSLTIQCQVDSQVTMMFWYRQQPGQSLTLIATANQGSEATYESGFVIDKFPISRPNLTFSTLTVSNMSPEDSSIYLCSHQGGARLNTEAFFGQGTRLTVV.

This clonotype was recorded many times. This chain links TRBV7-2 with TRBJ2-5; D may be TRBD2 (5 bases). Per germline, CDR1 SGHTA and CDR2 FQGNSA. This CDR3 has 15 residues. V was shortened by 1 base and J by 5 bases, with 14 bases between the two germline ends. CDR3 loop: CASSLEPGFGETQYF. DNA for the CDR3: TGTGCCAGCAGCTTAGAACCGGGGTTTGGTGAGACCCAGTACTTC.

This clonotype appeared a few times. This sequence joins TRBV19 and TRBJ1-2, with TRBD1 identical over 8 bases. The CDR3 length is 17 residues. CDR1 LNHDA and CDR2 SQIVND come from the germline V gene (reference sequence). The ends lost 3 bases at V and 4 bases at J; junction bases unmatched: 13. The CDR3: CASSIRRTHDRGYGYTF. CDR3 nucleotides: TGTGCCAGTAGTATCCGTCGGACCCACGACAGGGGCTATGGCTACACCTTC.

Notes on this clonotype: Since a much larger clone is just one base distant, this may be a read error. The V gene is TRBV28, the J gene TRBJ2-3; 9 nucleotides agree with TRBD2. The germline V gene encodes CDR1 MDHEN and CDR2 SYDVKM. The CDR3 is 15 residues long. The ends lost 10 bases at V and 4 bases at J; junction bases unmatched: 12. The CDR3 DNA reads TGTGCCAACAGGGTTAATAGCGGGAGTGCAGATACGCAGTATTTT. Its protein product is CANRVNSGSADTQYF.

On this clonotype itself: As the CDR3 is not closed by the conserved phenylalanine or tryptophan, this likely results from a read error. The J gene is TRBJ2-2, the V gene TRBV10-3; the match to TRBD2 covers 8 bases. The length of the CDR3 is 15 residues. The germline gives CDR1 ENHRY, CDR2 SYGVKD. Trimming cost V 5 bases and J 5 bases; bases outside gene matches: 7. CDR3 DNA sequence: TGTGCCATCAGTAGCGGGGGCCCGGGGACCGGGGAGCTGTTTTTG. Residues: CAISSGGPGTGELFL.

V gene TRBV29-1 combines with J gene TRBJ2-1; no definite D call. Trimming removed 5 bases from V and 0 bases from J, with 8 bases in between. The germline CDR1 and CDR2 sequences are SQVTM and ANQGSEA. CDR3 size: 13 residues. The CDR3 loop reads CSVYPASYNEQFF. CDR3 nucleotide sequence: TGCAGCGTTTACCCCGCCTCCTACAATGAGCAGTTCTTC.

This clonotype came up a few times. The chain carries TRBV5-4 and TRBJ2-5; TRBD2 is a possible D gene (6 bases). The CDR3 spans 14 residues. Germline CDR1 is SGHNT and CDR2 is YYREEE (reference sequence). The V and J ends lost 7 bases and 2 bases respectively, with 15 bases between them. This CDR3 reads CASRVGGTQETQYF. The CDR3 nucleotides read TGTGCCAGCCGGGTCGGGGGTACGCAAGAGACCCAGTACTTC.

V is TRBV28 and J is TRBJ1-1; weak D call: TRBD1 (5 bases). V gave up 7 bases and J gave up 4 bases, with 19 bases separating them. This CDR3 is built from 15 residues. The germline V gene has CDR1 MDHEN and CDR2 SYDVKM. CDR3 protein: CASNLRDPRGTEAFF. CDR3 DNA: TGTGCCAGCAACCTCCGGGACCCTAGGGGCACTGAAGCTTTCTTT.

Concerning this clonotype: An end of the junction does not agree with germline; a read error may underlie this. This chain uses TRBV7-2 with TRBJ2-1; 10 bases match TRBD2. CDR1 is SGHTA, CDR2 FQGNSA, per germline. This CDR3 has 15 residues. CDR3 nucleotide sequence: TGTGCCAGCAGCTTAGGTCCGGGACTAGCGACTGAGCTGTTCTTC. It is translated as CASSLGPGLATELFF.

This clonotype has a handful of counts. J is TRBJ2-1 and V is TRBV29-1; D gene uncertain. From germline, CDR1 is SQVTM and CDR2 ANQGSEA. The CDR3 extends over 9 amino acids. With 3 bases removed from V and 8 bases from J, the gap between germline ends came to 2 bases. CDR3 in DNA: TGCAGCGTTGACGATGAGCAGTTCTTC. This gives the protein CSVDDEQFF.